This T cell receptor (beta chain) was sequenced for a study of regulatory T cells in long-lasting Graves disease. The ends were cut back, 0 bases at V and 3 bases at J, with 9 bases in the middle. Germline V gives CDR1 KGHSH, CDR2 LQKENI. There are 14 residues in the CDR3. Combining iRepertoire HTBI primers with Arm-PCR of CDR3 regions, the authors built TCR beta libraries. TCRdb reprocessed the multiplex PCR reads via MiXCR and lists one record per CDR3 protein. The sample lists over 350,000 distinct CDR3 sequences, 13% to 15% seen once, with roughly a sixth in the top ten. Regarding time point: newly diagnosed GD, antithyroid drugs for less than 3 months. RNA extracted from PBMCs served as the sequencing template. The same specimen was also included in a second study, on T cells in Graves' hyperthyroidism and ophthalmopathy.

Sequences were derived from peripheral blood mononuclear cells (PBMCs), sampled at new diagnosis, from a patient treated with antithyroid drugs. The source is a woman aged 45-60 years with Graves disease. The chain links TRBV18 to TRBJ2-7; D ambiguous. The CDR3 sequence: CASSPPGSNYEQYF. DNA for the CDR3: TGTGCCAGCTCACCACCAGGAAGTAACTACGAGCAGTACTTC. Filled out from reference TRBV18 and TRBJ2-7, the complete variable domain reads NAGVMQNPRHLVRRRGQEARLRCSPMKGHSHVYWYRQLPEEGLKFMVYLQKENIIDESGMPKERFSAEFPKEGPSILRIQQVVRGDSAAYFCASSPPGSNYEQYFGPGTRLTVT.